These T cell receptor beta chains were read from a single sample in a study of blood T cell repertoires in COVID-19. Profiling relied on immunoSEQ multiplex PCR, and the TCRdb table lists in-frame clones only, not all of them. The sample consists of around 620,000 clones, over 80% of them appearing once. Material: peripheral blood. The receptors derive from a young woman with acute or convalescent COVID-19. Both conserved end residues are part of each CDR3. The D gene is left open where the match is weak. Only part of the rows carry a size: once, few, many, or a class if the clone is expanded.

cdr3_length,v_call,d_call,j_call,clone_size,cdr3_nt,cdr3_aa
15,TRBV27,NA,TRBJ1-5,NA,TGTGCCAGCAGTTTAACCGGGATGAGCAATCAGCCCCAGCATTTT,CASSLTGMSNQPQHF
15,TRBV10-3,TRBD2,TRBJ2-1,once,TGTGCCATCAGTGAGTTGTCTAGCGGTGACAATGAGCAGTTCTTC,CAISELSSGDNEQFF
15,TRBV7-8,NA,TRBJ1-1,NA,TGTGCCAGCAGCTTCTCACCAGTTATGAACACTGAAGCTTTCTTT,CASSFSPVMNTEAFF
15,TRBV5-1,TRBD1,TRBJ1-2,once,TGCGCCAGCAGTGATTGGCCGGGACAGGGACATGGCTACACCTTC,CASSDWPGQGHGYTF
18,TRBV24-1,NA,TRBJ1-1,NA,TGTGCCACCAGTGATTCCGTATGGAGGTGGGTTCGTGGGCCTAACGCTTTCTTT,CATSDSVWRWVRGPNAFF
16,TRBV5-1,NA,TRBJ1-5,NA,TGCGCCAGCAGCTTGACCGGGAGGGAGGACAATCAGCCCCAGCATTTT,CASSLTGREDNQPQHF
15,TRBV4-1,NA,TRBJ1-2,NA,TGCGCCAGCAGCCAAGAACCCAGGGCTATGGATGGCTACACCTTC,CASSQEPRAMDGYTF
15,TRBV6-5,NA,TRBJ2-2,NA,TGTGCCAGCAGGTCGGACAGTGGATTGTCCGGGGAGCTGTTTTTT,CASRSDSGLSGELFF
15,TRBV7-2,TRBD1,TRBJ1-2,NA,TGTGCCAGCAGCCCCCAGGGGGTTGTTAACTATGGCTACACCTTC,CASSPQGVVNYGYTF
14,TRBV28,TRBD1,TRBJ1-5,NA,TGTGCCAGCAGTCCGGGACAGGGGAATCAGCCCCAGCATTTT,CASSPGQGNQPQHF
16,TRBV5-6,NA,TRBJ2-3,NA,TGTGCCAGCAGCACCGCGGGGGCGCTCAGCACAGATACGCAGTATTTT,CASSTAGALSTDTQYF
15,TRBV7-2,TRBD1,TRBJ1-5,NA,TGTGCCAGCAGCTTAGGGGACAGGGGTCATCAGCCCCAGCATTTT,CASSLGDRGHQPQHF
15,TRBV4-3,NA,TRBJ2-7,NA,TGCGCCAGCAGCCAACAGGGAGGAGGCTCCTACGAGCAGTACTTC,CASSQQGGGSYEQYF
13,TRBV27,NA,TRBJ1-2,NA,TGTGCCAGCAGTTTAGCGGATAACTATGGCTACACCTTC,CASSLADNYGYTF
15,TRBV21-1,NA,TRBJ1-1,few,TGTGCCAGCAGCGGTACGGGGGGGGTAAGGACTGAAGCTTTCTTT,CASSGTGGVRTEAFF
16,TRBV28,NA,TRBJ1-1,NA,TGTGCCAGCAGTTTCATTGAAGCGGGCAGGAACACTGAAGCTTTCTTT,CASSFIEAGRNTEAFF
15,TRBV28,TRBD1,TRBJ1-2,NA,TGTGCCAGCAGTTCTACAGGGGGGGAAGACTATGGCTACACCTTC,CASSSTGGEDYGYTF
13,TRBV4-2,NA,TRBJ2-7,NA,TGTGCCAGCAGTCCCGGGACTGACTACGAGCAGTACTTC,CASSPGTDYEQYF
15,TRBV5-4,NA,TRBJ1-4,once,TGTGCCAGCAGCCCCGGGGGGGCGAGTAATGAAAAACTGTTTTTT,CASSPGGASNEKLFF
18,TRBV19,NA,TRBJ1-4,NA,TGTGCCAGTAGTATAATTAGGACAGCACCTCGTCTTAATGAAAAACTGTTTTTT,CASSIIRTAPRLNEKLFF
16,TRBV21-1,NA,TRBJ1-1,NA,TGTGCCAGCAGTTGCGGCGGGGTAAATAAGAACACTGAAGCTTTCTTT,CASSCGGVNKNTEAFF
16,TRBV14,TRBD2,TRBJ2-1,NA,TGTGCCAGCAGCCAAGGAGGACTAGCGGGGAACAATGAGCAGTTCTTC,CASSQGGLAGNNEQFF
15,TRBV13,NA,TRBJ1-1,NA,TGTGCCAGCAGCTCGCCCACACTAGCCGAGACTGAAGCTTTCTTT,CASSSPTLAETEAFF
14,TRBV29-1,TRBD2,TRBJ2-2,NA,TGCAGCGTTGCGGGAGGGAGGGGCACCGGGGAGCTGTTTTTT,CSVAGGRGTGELFF
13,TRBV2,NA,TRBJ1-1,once,TGTGCCAGCAGTGTCGAACCCGGGACTGAAGCTTTCTTT,CASSVEPGTEAFF
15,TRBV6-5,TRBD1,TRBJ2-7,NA,TGTGCCAGCAGTTACTCGGGACAGCCTTTCTACGAGCAGTACTTC,CASSYSGQPFYEQYF
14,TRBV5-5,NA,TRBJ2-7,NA,TGTGCCAGCAGCTTTACAGGGAAACTCTACGAGCAGTACTTC,CASSFTGKLYEQYF